The source of this T cell receptor (beta chain) is a study of neoadjuvant nivolumab and ipilimumab in lung cancer. Method: immunoSEQ multiplex PCR; TCRdb's copy keeps in-frame clones and lacks some. The sample has tens of thousands of clones, 80% to 90% seen once. Notes on this clone: Its antigen is still unknown.

V lost 6 bases and J lost 1; bases outside the gene matches: 8. Germline CDR1 MNHEY, CDR2 SVGAGI. The CDR3 has 15 residues. Study results and limitations: Only two of four nivolumab-treated tumors gained richness and clonality by surgery. Blood richness before therapy tracked richness in tumors resected after neoadjuvant therapy. TCR clonality did not significantly correlate with pathologic tumor regression. TCR richness and clonality were higher in tumors than adjacent uninvolved lung.

Sequencing used blood, obtained before neoadjuvant nivolumab, alone or with ipilimumab. This TCR derives from an adult with non-small cell lung cancer. Some clones in this sample may be carry-over from other donors' samples. V gene TRBV6-5 combines with J gene TRBJ2-5; 7 bases align to TRBD1. The CDR3 here is CASRLPGQSQETQYF. Here the CDR3 DNA reads TGTGCCAGCAGGTTACCGGGACAGTCCCAAGAGACCCAGTACTTC.